This TCR beta chain stems from a study of blood T cell repertoires in COVID-19. Looking at the study overall: There were acute and convalescent COVID-19 samples, and they came from the United States, Italy and Spain. Sample material is recorded as cDNA or gDNA derived from T cells, B-cell-depleted T cells, or PBMCs.

During active infection, Seattle patients enrolled and were then monitored through disease. Authors' processing steps: Amplified reference gene primers provided the basis for estimating nucleated cell counts. Assay used: immunoSEQ multiplex PCR; TCRdb lists only in-frame clones, some missing. The V and J calls and clone size come from that table; D and trimming were worked out from the DNA. Of 100,000 to 150,000 clones listed, approximately 85% are singletons. Trimming stripped 4 bases from V and 15 bases from J, with 16 bases between. Per germline, CDR1 SGHTA and CDR2 FQGNSA. The CDR3 has 12 amino acids.

The chain links TRBV7-2 to TRBJ2-1; D possibly corresponds to TRBD2 (5 bases). The sequence came from a woman over 75 with COVID-19, enrolled during active disease. Input material: peripheral blood. CDR3 nucleotides: TGTGCCAGCAGCTCGATTAGCGATTCGCCGTTCTTC. As protein: CASSSISDSPFF.